The 9 T cell receptor beta chains below all came from one sample that was sequenced in a study of T cell responses to AZD1222 COVID-19 vaccine. Clones were sequenced by immunoSEQ multiplex PCR, and TCRdb holds only the in-frame ones, with some missing. Counted here are under 150,000 clones, approximately 92% occurring once; the ten biggest clones make up 0.85% to 1.3%. Source: peripheral blood, taken on day 0 of AZD1222 vaccination. These receptors all come from an adult in good health.

The CDR3 DNA follows: TGTGCCAGCAGTTCTCTAGCGGGTCGGGGCCCCGGGGAGCTGTTTTTT. Translation gives CASSSLAGRGPGELFF. V usage is TRBV6-5 and J usage is TRBJ2-2; 8 bases line up with TRBD2. The ends lost 4 bases at V and 6 bases at J; junction bases unmatched: 10. The CDR3 spans 16 residues. The germline V gene has CDR1 MNHEY and CDR2 SVGAGI.

The sample holds one count of this clone. V usage is TRBV28 and J usage is TRBJ1-1, with no clear D. The CDR3 runs 14 residues. V was pared by 3 bases and J by 9 bases, with 17 bases between. From germline, CDR1 is MDHEN and CDR2 SYDVKM. CDR3 coding DNA: TGTGCCAGCAGTTTTGATACCCTTCGGCCAAAAGCTTTCTTT. Protein: CASSFDTLRPKAFF.

The chain employs TRBV13 and TRBJ1-1; D is unresolved. This CDR3 has 13 residues. Trimming took off 1 base at V and 4 bases at J, with 7 bases between the two ends. CDR1 and CDR2 (germline): PRHDT, FYEKMQ (reference sequence). CDR3 protein: CASSLVAVTEAFF. As DNA, the CDR3 is TGTGCCAGCAGCTTAGTGGCTGTCACTGAAGCTTTCTTT. The entire variable domain, with the rest obtained from reference TRBV13 and TRBJ1-1, is as follows: AAGVIQSPRHLIKEKRETATLKCYPIPRHDTVYWYQQGPGQDPQFLISFYEKMQSDKGSIPDRFSAQQFSDYHSELNMSSLELGDSALYFCASSLVAVTEAFFGQGTRLTVV.

The chain joins TRBV11-2 to TRBJ2-7; 10 bases map to TRBD1. The ends lost 5 bases at V and 1 base at J; junction bases unmatched: 8. This CDR3 spans 16 amino acids. CDR1 is SGHAT and CDR2 is FQNNGV in the germline V gene. The CDR3 DNA sequence: TGTGCCAGCAGCCCAACGGGGACAGGGGTTTCCTACGAGCAGTACTTC. This codes for CASSPTGTGVSYEQYF.

V is TRBV4-1 and J is TRBJ1-6, with D perhaps TRBD1 (6 bases). Germline V CDR1 and CDR2: MGHRA, YSYEKL. The V and J ends lost 0 bases and 13 bases respectively, with 10 bases between them. This CDR3 contains 13 residues. CDR3 region: CASSQEGQGPLHF. CDR3 bases: TGCGCCAGCAGCCAAGAAGGGCAGGGGCCCCTCCACTTT.

The V gene is TRBV20-1, the J gene TRBJ2-1; D is tentatively TRBD1 or TRBD2 (5 bases each). Germline CDR1 is DFQATT and CDR2 is SNEGSKA (reference sequence). This CDR3 spans 14 amino acids. Between the trimmed V and J ends, which lost 3 bases and 5 bases, there was a span of 14 bases. CDR3 nucleotides: TGCAGTGCTAGTCCAGCAGGGACCCACAATGAGCAGTTCTTC. It codes for CSASPAGTHNEQFF.

This chain links TRBV6-2 or TRBV6-3 with TRBJ2-7; 15 nucleotides match TRBD2. The ends lost 2 bases at V and 0 bases at J; junction bases unmatched: 8. CDR3 length equals 19 residues. Germline V gene lookup returns CDR1 MNHEY and CDR2 SVGEGT. CDR3 sequence reads: CASSYLGLAGGSFSYEQYF. CDR3 in DNA: TGTGCCAGCAGTTACCTAGGACTAGCGGGAGGGAGTTTCTCCTACGAGCAGTACTTC.

V usage is TRBV12-5 and J usage is TRBJ2-1; D is uncertain. Germline values: CDR1 LGHNT, CDR2 FRNRAP. This CDR3 is 15 amino acids long. Trimming shortened V by 3 bases and J by 9 bases, and 18 bases separated the two germline ends. The CDR3 loop reads CASGLFELTRTEQFF. CDR3 in DNA: TGTGCTAGTGGTTTATTCGAACTAACAAGGACTGAGCAGTTCTTC.

The V call is TRBV6-5, the J call TRBJ1-3; no reliable D call. Germline V CDR1 and CDR2: MNHEY, SVGAGI. The CDR3 runs 12 residues. Trimming removed 8 bases from V and 3 bases from J, with 8 bases in between. The CDR3 DNA reads TGTGCCAGCTCCGGGGTTGGAAACACCATATATTTT. Protein: CASSGVGNTIYF.